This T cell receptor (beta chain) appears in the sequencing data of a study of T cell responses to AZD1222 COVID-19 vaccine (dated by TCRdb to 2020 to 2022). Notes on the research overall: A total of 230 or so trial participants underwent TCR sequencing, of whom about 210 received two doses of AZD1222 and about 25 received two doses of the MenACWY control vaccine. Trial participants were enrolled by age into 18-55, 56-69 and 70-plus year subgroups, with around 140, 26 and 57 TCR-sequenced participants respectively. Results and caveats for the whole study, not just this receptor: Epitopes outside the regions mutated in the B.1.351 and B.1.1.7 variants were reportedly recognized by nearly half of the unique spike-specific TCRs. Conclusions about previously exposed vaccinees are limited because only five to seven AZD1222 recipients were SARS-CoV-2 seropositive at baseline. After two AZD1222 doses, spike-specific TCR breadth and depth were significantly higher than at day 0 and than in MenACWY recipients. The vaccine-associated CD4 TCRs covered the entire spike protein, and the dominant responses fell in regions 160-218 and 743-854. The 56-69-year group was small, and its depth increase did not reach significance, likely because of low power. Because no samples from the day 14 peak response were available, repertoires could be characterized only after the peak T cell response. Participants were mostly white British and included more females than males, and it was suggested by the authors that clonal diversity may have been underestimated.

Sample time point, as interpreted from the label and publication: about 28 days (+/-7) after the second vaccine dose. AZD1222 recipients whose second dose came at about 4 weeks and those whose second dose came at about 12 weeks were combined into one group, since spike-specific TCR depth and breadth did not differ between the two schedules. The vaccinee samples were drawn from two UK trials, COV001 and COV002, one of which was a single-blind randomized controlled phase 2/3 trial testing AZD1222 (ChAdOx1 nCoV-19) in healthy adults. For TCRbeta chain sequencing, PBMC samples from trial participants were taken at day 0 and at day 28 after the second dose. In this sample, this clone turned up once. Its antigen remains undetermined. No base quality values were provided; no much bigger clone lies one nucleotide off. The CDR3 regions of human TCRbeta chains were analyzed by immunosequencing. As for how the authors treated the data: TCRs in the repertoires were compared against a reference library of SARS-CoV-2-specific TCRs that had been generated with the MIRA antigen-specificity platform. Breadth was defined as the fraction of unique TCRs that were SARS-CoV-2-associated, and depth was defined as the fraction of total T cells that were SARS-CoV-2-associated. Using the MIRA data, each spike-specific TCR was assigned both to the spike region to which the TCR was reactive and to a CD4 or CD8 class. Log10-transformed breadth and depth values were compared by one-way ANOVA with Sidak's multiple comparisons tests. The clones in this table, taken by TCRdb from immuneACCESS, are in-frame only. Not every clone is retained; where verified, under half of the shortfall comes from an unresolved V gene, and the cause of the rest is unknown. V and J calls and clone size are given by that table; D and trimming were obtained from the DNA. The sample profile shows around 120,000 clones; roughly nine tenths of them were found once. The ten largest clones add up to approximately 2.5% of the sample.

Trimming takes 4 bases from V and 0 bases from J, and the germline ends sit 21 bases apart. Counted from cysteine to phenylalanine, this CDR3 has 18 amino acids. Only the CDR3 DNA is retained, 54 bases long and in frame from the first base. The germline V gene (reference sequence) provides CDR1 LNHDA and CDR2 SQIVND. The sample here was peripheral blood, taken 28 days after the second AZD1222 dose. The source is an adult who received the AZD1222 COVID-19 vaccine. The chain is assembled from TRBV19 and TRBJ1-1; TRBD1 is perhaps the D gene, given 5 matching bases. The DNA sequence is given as TGTGCCAGTAGTAAGAGCCGAGCATCACAGGTAATGAACACTGAAGCTTTCTTT. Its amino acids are CASSKSRASQVMNTEAFF.